Given below is one T cell receptor (beta chain) in context. Its antigen specificity is not known. Base-call qualities are not available, and no considerably larger clone is one nucleotide away. The sample comes from a study of tumor-infiltrating lymphocytes in localized non-small cell lung cancer (dated by TCRdb to the early 2020s). Context from the whole study: The cohort covered several histologies, both smokers and never-smokers, and patients whose samples were collected after neoadjuvant chemotherapy. Each patient contributed resected tumor tissue and uninvolved lung tissue from the same patient, described as non-adjacent to the tumor. The same patients underwent several integrated assays, with TCR sequencing performed together with flow cytometry, multiplex immunofluorescence, RNA-seq, exome sequencing and proteomics. In total, the ICON cohort was made up of about 150 surgical patients who had localized non-small cell lung cancer and whose tumors were resected. A total of roughly 57 patients were included in the paired tumor versus uninvolved lung comparison of immunoSEQ T-cell fraction. What the study reported, not specific to this receptor: Since assay coverage differed from patient to patient depending on how much tissue was available, TCR sequencing was done for only a subset of the cohort. Because different assays used different pieces of the same tissue, technical variation could not be distinguished from intratumor heterogeneity. TCRbeta sequencing supported higher T cell infiltration in tumors than in uninvolved lung tissue, consistent with immunofluorescence CD3 counts. No difference in TCR-derived T-cell fraction was observed between the flow cytometry-defined immunotypes IM1 (good prognosis) and IM2 (poor prognosis). Tumor T-cell fraction from TCR sequencing was not associated with recurrence-free survival (p = 0.61).

Enrollment in ICON was initiated in early 2016, and the last patient was enrolled in late 2018. In a subcohort of approximately 76 patients, fresh tumor and matched uninvolved tissue were collected for in-depth immune analyses, with TCR sequencing among those analyses. No cell sorting was done, and TCR sequencing was instead run on DNA isolated from bulk tissue. The T-cell fraction in tumor and uninvolved lung tissue was provided by TCR sequencing with the immunoSEQ assay. The source study handled its data this way. For survival analysis, patients were split into high (upper tertile) and low (lower two tertiles) T-cell fraction groups and compared by log-rank test. A signed-rank test was used to test paired tumor versus uninvolved lung differences in T-cell fraction. Entries here come from immuneACCESS through TCRdb and include only in-frame sequences with V and J called. Some clones fail to appear in such tables; in the studies checked, an unresolved V gene covers under half of the shortfall, and the cause of the remainder is unknown. V, J and clone size are taken as reported in that table, and D and trimming were inferred from the DNA itself. This sample is represented by some 10,000 clones; around 63% of them were singletons. The ten largest clones add up to about 9.1% of the sample.

This sequence was found in a human donor with non-small cell lung cancer. The sample was lung tumor tissue.

The bases read TGTGCCAGCAGCTTATCGTCTTTAGGGTTTTTAGGTACTGAGCAGTTCTTC. This codes for CASSLSSLGFLGTEQFF. This sequence uses TRBV7-9 and TRBJ2-1, with an unclear D gene assignment. CDR1 SEHNR and CDR2 FQNEAQ are derived from the germline V gene (reference sequence). V and J lose 2 bases and 9 bases, and a span of 23 bases separates them. The CDR3 contains 17 residues, cysteine and phenylalanine counted. Only CDR3 DNA remains: 51 bases, in frame from the first base.